This T cell receptor (beta chain) was identified in a study of metastatic and nonmetastatic thyroid tumors (dated by TCRdb to 2020 to 2021). Broadly, across the study: The researchers compared repertoires between peripheral blood samples and tumor or nodule tissue samples from patients with malignant or benign thyroid disease. What the research found in general, with its limitations: In both blood and tumor samples, TCR beta diversity was reported to be significantly higher in malignant tumors than in benign nodules.

Trimming costs V 1 base and J 4 bases, and their ends lie 8 bases apart. CDR1 and CDR2 are read off the germline V gene (reference sequence) as DFQATT and SNEGSKA. Inclusive of the bounding cysteine and phenylalanine, the CDR3 is 12 residues long. CDR3 DNA is the only sequence kept; it has 36 bases, read in frame from the first base. Of note for this clone: Its antigen is still unknown. No base quality values were provided; no much bigger clone lies one nucleotide off.

None of the patients had been given any treatment before thyroid surgery. Using T-cell receptor beta sequencing, the researchers looked back retrospectively at clinical samples from patients, gathered between the early 2010s and the late 2010s. Libraries were prepared through PCR. Data came from an Illumina HiSeq 4000. High-throughput sequencing was used to profile the TCR beta-chain CDR3 region of each patient. Turning to the authors' computational methods: Drawing on CDR3 differences between clinicopathological groups, the researchers built a classifier meant to tell apart patients with distant-metastatic papillary thyroid cancer. Repertoire diversity was assessed with the Shannon index, and tumor-blood repertoire similarity with the Morisita-Horn index. Clones were called with MiXCR by TCRdb after fastp trimmed the public reads at Q25, and only in-frame beta chains were retained. The V and J calls, along with clone size, are taken from TCRdb and not from the paper's own processing. The sample includes 40,000 to 50,000 clones, with around 4% observed a single time. Roughly a tenth of the sample rests with the top ten.

The rearranged chain carries TRBV20-1 and TRBJ2-7; TRBD1 is possibly the D segment (5 matching bases). The source of this sequence is a female donor with papillary thyroid cancer or a benign thyroid nodule (not recorded which). Some clones in this sample may be carry-over from other donors' samples. The sample comprised blood. CDR3 reads: CSARAREYEQYF. The DNA is TGCAGTGCTAGAGCCAGGGAATACGAGCAGTACTTC.